A selection of T cell receptor beta chains follows, all from one sample in a study of blood T cell repertoires in COVID-19. Libraries were prepared by immunoSEQ multiplex PCR; TCRdb keeps only in-frame clonotypes and omits some of them. This table holds about 100,000 clones, roughly 90% found once. Sequenced sample: peripheral blood. The receptors originated from a woman older than 75 with acute or convalescent COVID-19. The CDR3 runs from the conserved cysteine through the conserved F or W. A D gene is named only where the DNA matches it firmly. Only some rows state a clone size, as once, few, many or a class for expanded clones.

CDR3,DNA,V,D,J,size
CASSPVTGELFF,TGTGCCAGCAGTCCCGTCACCGGGGAGCTGTTTTTT,TRBV28,NA,TRBJ2-2,NA
CASSLVGETQYF,TGTGCCAGCAGCTTAGTCGGGGAGACCCAGTACTTC,TRBV7-9,NA,TRBJ2-5,few
CASSRQGTGNTIYF,TGTGCCAGCAGTCGACAGGGAACTGGAAACACCATATATTTT,TRBV9,TRBD1,TRBJ1-3,few
CASRWTGENSNQPQHF,TGTGCCAGCAGGTGGACAGGGGAAAATAGCAATCAGCCCCAGCATTTT,TRBV2,TRBD1,TRBJ1-5,once
CASSPFGTEISYEQYF,TGTGCCAGCTCACCATTTGGGACAGAAATCTCCTACGAGCAGTACTTC,TRBV18,TRBD1,TRBJ2-7,NA
CTSSQRWRSSYSNQPQHF,TGCACCAGCAGCCAAAGATGGAGGTCCTCTTATAGCAATCAGCCCCAGCATTTT,TRBV1,NA,TRBJ1-5,NA
CATATGGNTIYF,TGTGCCACCGCGACGGGTGGAAACACCATATATTTT,TRBV19,NA,TRBJ1-3,NA
CASSFLDRGNSPLHF,TGTGCCAGCAGTTTCCTCGACAGGGGTAATTCACCCCTCCACTTT,TRBV27,TRBD1,TRBJ1-6,NA
CASSQGQGGTYEQYF,TGTGCCAGCAGCCAGGGACAGGGTGGGACCTACGAGCAGTACTTC,TRBV4-2,TRBD1,TRBJ2-7,NA
CASSSYVDTGELFF,TGTGCCAGCTCTTCCTACGTGGACACCGGGGAGCTGTTTTTT,TRBV18,NA,TRBJ2-2,NA
CASSFRGAGGYTF,TGTGCCAGCAGTTTTCGGGGGGCCGGGGGCTACACCTTC,TRBV27,NA,TRBJ1-2,NA
CASSPRTGGVVNQPQHF,TGTGCCAGCAGCCCAAGGACAGGGGGCGTTGTAAATCAGCCCCAGCATTTT,TRBV28,TRBD1,TRBJ1-5,NA
CASSFGRDRGRLMNTEAFF,TGTGCCAGCAGCTTTGGCCGAGACAGGGGGCGCCTGATGAACACTGAAGCTTTCTTT,TRBV7-8,TRBD1,TRBJ1-1,NA
CASTPTGGAFEKLFF,TGTGCCAGCACCCCAACAGGGGGCGCTTTCGAAAAACTGTTTTTT,TRBV9,TRBD1,TRBJ1-4,NA
CASSRLSGREVGSEQFF,TGTGCCAGCAGCCGTCTCTCCGGGCGGGAGGTGGGGAGTGAGCAGTTCTTC,TRBV3-1/TRBV3-2,TRBD2,TRBJ2-1,NA
CASSSGNLGAFF,TGTGCCAGCAGTTCCGGGAATTTGGGAGCTTTCTTT,TRBV2,NA,TRBJ1-1,NA
CASSQGGGPQHF,TGTGCCAGCAGCCAAGGGGGAGGTCCCCAGCATTTT,TRBV3-1/TRBV3-2,NA,TRBJ1-5,NA
CASSPGQFSGNTIYF,TGTGCCAGCAGCCCGGGACAGTTCTCTGGAAACACCATATATTTT,TRBV11-1,TRBD1,TRBJ1-3,NA
CASSLEGPGDMNTEAFF,TGTGCCAGCAGCTTAGAGGGGCCAGGGGACATGAACACTGAAGCTTTCTTT,TRBV7-2,NA,TRBJ1-1,few
CASSFGVWALHF,TGTGCCAGCAGTTTTGGAGTATGGGCCCTCCACTTT,TRBV28,NA,TRBJ1-6,NA
CAIREGQGSGTEAFF,TGTGCCATCAGGGAGGGACAGGGATCGGGAACTGAAGCTTTCTTT,TRBV10-3,TRBD1,TRBJ1-1,few
CATSPGVRHSPLHF,TGTGCCACCTCCCCCGGGGTAAGGCATTCACCCCTCCACTTT,TRBV19,NA,TRBJ1-6,NA
CASSQSATSVQYF,TGCGCCAGCAGCCAAAGCGCGACTAGCGTGCAGTACTTC,TRBV4-3,TRBD2,TRBJ2-7,few
CATLFKNIQYF,TGTGCCACCCTCTTCAAAAACATTCAGTACTTC,TRBV12-3/TRBV12-4,NA,TRBJ2-4,NA
CASSLTGTGGSADTQYF,TGCGCCAGCAGCTTGACGGGAACAGGAGGGTCGGCAGATACGCAGTATTTT,TRBV5-1,NA,TRBJ2-3,NA
CASSQLAHYEQYF,TGCGCCAGCAGCCAACTGGCTCACTACGAGCAGTACTTC,TRBV4-1,NA,TRBJ2-7,NA
CASSEPSGSSYNEQFF,TGTGCCAGCAGTGAACCGAGCGGTAGCTCCTACAATGAGCAGTTCTTC,TRBV2,NA,TRBJ2-1,NA
CASSAGGGLEDEQFF,TGTGCCAGCAGCGCTGGGGGGGGGCTGGAGGATGAGCAGTTCTTC,TRBV9,NA,TRBJ2-1,few
CASKKGGGELFF,TGTGCCAGCAAAAAAGGAGGGGGGGAGCTGTTTTTT,TRBV28,NA,TRBJ2-2,NA
CASSFGGVGTEAFF,TGTGCCAGCAGCTTTGGAGGGGTGGGCACTGAAGCTTTCTTT,TRBV13,NA,TRBJ1-1,NA
CASSLITGTGHEWGEAFF,TGTGCCAGCAGTTTAATAACCGGGACAGGGCATGAATGGGGTGAAGCTTTCTTT,TRBV5-8,TRBD1,TRBJ1-1,NA
CASSPLGGASGELFF,TGTGCCAGCTCACCGTTAGGGGGCGCCAGCGGGGAGCTGTTTTTT,TRBV18,TRBD1,TRBJ2-2,few
CATSRHGGNYGYTF,TGTGCCACCAGCAGACATGGGGGGAACTATGGCTACACCTTC,TRBV15,NA,TRBJ1-2,NA
CAISESQGRGPFYEQYF,TGTGCCATCAGTGAGTCACAAGGCAGGGGCCCTTTCTACGAGCAGTACTTC,TRBV10-3,NA,TRBJ2-7,NA
CASGGTSGRDEQFF,TGTGCCAGCGGCGGGACTAGCGGACGAGATGAGCAGTTCTTC,TRBV11-2,TRBD2,TRBJ2-1,NA
CASSLTGGANTGELFF,TGCGCCAGCAGCTTGACTGGCGGGGCGAACACCGGGGAGCTGTTTTTT,TRBV5-1,NA,TRBJ2-2,once
CASKAGGGYNEQFF,TGTGCCAGCAAAGCGGGAGGAGGCTACAATGAGCAGTTCTTC,TRBV7-2,TRBD2,TRBJ2-1,NA